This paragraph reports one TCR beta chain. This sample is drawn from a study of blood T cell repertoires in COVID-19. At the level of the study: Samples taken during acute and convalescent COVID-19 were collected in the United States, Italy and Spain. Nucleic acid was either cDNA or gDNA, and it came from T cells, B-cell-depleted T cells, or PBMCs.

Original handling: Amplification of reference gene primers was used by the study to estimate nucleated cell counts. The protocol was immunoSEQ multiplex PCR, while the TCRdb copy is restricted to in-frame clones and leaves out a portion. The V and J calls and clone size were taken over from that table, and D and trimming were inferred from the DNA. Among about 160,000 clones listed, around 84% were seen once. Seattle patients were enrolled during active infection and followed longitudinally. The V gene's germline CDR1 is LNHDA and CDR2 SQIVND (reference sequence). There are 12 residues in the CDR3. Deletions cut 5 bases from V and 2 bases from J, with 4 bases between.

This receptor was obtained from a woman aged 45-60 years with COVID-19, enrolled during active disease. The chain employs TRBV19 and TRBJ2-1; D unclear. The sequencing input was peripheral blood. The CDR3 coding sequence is TGTGCCAGTAGTCCGGCCTACAATGAGCAGTTCTTC. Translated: CASSPAYNEQFF.